This TCR beta chain was found in a study of cytomegalovirus exposure and HLA in healthy donors. Study context: There were 75 million to 95 million unique TCRs (from HLA-typed donors) in an early data release.

V was cut by 0 bases and J by 4 bases, with 9 bases left in between. The CDR3 is made up of 14 amino acids. CDR1 and CDR2 (germline): SGDLS, YYNGEE. This clone was found once. The antigen is unknown. The PCR ran on 60 Vbeta and 13 Jbeta primers. Libraries were prepared by immunoSEQ multiplex PCR; TCRdb keeps only in-frame clonotypes and omits some of them. Here the sample spans 50,000 to 70,000 clones, around 81% being singletons. Notes on the study in general: In a later analysis, at a false discovery rate of 0.05, 17,000 or so TCR beta sequences matched HLA alleles.

It was healthy bone marrow donors who served as donors. The J gene is TRBJ2-3, the V gene TRBV9, with a weak D call TRBD2 (5 bases). The sequenced material came from PBMCs. The receptor was isolated from a male donor in good health and CMV-seronegative. CDR3 DNA sequence: TGTGCCAGCAGCGTAGAAGGAGGAGCAGATACGCAGTATTTT. This sequence encodes CASSVEGGADTQYF.